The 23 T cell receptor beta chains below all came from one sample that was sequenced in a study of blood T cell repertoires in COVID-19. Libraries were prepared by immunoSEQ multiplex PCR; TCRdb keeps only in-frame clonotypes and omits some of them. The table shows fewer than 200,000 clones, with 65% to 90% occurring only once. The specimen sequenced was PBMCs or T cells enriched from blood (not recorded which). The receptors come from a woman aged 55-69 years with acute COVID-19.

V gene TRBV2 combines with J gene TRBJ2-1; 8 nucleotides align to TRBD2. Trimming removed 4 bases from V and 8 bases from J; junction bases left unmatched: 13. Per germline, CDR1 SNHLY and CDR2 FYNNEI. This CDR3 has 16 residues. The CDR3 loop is CASSVSGGGLVDEQFF. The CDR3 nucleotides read TGTGCCAGCAGTGTATCCGGCGGGGGGCTTGTGGATGAGCAGTTCTTC.

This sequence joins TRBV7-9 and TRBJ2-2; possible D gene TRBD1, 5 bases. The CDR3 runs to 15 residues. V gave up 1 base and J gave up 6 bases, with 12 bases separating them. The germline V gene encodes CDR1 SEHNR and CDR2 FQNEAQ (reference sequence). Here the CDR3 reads CASSLGRVVPGELFF. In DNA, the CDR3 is TGTGCCAGCAGCTTAGGCAGGGTGGTCCCCGGGGAGCTGTTTTTT. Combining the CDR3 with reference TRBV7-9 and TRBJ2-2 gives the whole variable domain DTGVSQNPRHKITKRGQNVTFRCDPISEHNRLYWYRQTLGQGPEFLTYFQNEAQLEKSRLLSDRFSAERPKGSFSTLEIQRTEQGDSAMYLCASSLGRVVPGELFFGEGSRLTVL.

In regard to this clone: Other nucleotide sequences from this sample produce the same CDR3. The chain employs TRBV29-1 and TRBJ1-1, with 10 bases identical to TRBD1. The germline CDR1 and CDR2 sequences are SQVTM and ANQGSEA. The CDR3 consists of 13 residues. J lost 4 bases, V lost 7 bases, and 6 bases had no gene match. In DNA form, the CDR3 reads TGCAGCGCCGACAGGGGGCTCGGCACTGAAGCTTTCTTT. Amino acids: CSADRGLGTEAFF.

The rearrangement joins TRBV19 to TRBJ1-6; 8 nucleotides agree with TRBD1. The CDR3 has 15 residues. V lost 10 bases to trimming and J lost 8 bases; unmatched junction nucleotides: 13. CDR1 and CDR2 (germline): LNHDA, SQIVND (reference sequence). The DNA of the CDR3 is TGTGCCACTGCTGCAGTGCAGGGGGCGTATTCACCCCTCCACTTT. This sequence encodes CATAAVQGAYSPLHF.

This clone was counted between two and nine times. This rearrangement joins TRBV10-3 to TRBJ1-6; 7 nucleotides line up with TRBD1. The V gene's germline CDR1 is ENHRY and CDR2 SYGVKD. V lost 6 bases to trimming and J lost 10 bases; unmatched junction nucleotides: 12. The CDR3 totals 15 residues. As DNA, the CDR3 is TGTGCCATCAGAAAGGGGGCAGGGGGTGAATCACCCCTCCACTTT. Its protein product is CAIRKGAGGESPLHF.

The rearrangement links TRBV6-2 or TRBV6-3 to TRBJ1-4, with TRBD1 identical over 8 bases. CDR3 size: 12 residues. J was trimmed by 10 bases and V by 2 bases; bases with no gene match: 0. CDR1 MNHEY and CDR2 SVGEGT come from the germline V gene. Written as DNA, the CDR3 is TGTGCCAGCAGTTACGGACAGGGAAAACTGTTTTTT. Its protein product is CASSYGQGKLFF.

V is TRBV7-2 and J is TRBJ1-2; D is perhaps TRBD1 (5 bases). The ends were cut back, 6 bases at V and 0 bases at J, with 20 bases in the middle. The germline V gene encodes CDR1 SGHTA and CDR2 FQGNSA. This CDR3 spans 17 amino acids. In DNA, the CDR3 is TGTGCCAGCAGTCAACCTTCCCAGGGTTTAGCTAACTATGGCTACACCTTC. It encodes CASSQPSQGLANYGYTF.

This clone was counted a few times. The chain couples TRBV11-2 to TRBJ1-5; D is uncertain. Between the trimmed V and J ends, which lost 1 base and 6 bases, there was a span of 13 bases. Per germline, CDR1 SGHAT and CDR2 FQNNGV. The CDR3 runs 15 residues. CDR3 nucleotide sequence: TGTGCCAGCAGCTTAGCCGGATCGGCGGGTCAGCCCCAGCATTTT. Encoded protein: CASSLAGSAGQPQHF.

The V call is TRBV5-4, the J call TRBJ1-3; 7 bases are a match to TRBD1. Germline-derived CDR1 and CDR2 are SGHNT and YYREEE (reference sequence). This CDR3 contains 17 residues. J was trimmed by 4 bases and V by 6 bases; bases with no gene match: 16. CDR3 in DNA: TGTGCCAGCACCGATGGGACAGCGTCCGTCGGGGGAAACACCATATATTTT. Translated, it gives CASTDGTASVGGNTIYF.

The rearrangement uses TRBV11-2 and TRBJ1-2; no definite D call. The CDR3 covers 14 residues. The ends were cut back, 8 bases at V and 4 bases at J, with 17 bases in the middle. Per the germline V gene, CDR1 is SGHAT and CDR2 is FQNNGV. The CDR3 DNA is TGTGCCAGCGCCAAGTGGGAGGTCGGCTATGGCTACACCTTC. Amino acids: CASAKWEVGYGYTF.

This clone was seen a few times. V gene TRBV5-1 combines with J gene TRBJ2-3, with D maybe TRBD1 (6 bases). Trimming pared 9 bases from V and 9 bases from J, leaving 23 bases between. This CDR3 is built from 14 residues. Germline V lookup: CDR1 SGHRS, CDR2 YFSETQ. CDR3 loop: CATRPLPGQLTQYF. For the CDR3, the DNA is TGCGCCACCCGCCCCTTGCCGGGACAACTAACGCAGTATTTT.

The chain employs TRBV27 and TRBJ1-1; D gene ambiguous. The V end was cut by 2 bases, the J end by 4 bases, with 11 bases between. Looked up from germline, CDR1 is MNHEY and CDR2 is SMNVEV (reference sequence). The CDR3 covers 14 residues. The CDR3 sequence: CASSLARGGTEAFF. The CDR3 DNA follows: TGTGCCAGCAGTTTAGCGCGGGGAGGCACTGAAGCTTTCTTT.

CDR3 nucleotides: TGTGCCAGCAGCTTGGCCCGAGGAACTAATGAAAAACTGTTTTTT. Translating gives CASSLARGTNEKLFF. V and J are TRBV11-2 and TRBJ1-4; D unresolved. The germline V and J ends were trimmed by 3 bases and 1 base, with 9 bases remaining between them. CDR3 length: 15 amino acids. Germline V gene lookup returns CDR1 SGHAT and CDR2 FQNNGV. The full variable domain, completed using reference TRBV11-2 and TRBJ1-4, is EAGVAQSPRYKIIEKRQSVAFWCNPISGHATLYWYQQILGQGPKLLIQFQNNGVVDDSQLPKDRFSAERLKGVDSTLKIQPAKLEDSAVYLCASSLARGTNEKLFFGSGTQLSVL.

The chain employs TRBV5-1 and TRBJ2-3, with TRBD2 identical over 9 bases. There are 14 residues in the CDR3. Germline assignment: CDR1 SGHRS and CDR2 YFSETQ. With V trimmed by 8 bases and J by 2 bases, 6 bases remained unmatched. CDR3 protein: CASLAGSYTDTQYF. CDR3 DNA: TGCGCCAGTCTAGCGGGGTCATACACAGATACGCAGTATTTT.

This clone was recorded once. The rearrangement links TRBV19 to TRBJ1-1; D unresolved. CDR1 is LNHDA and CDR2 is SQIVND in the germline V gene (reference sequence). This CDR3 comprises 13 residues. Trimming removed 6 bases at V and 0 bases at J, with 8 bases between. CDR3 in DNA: TGTGCCAGTAGAGTAACTTTGAACACTGAAGCTTTCTTT. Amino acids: CASRVTLNTEAFF. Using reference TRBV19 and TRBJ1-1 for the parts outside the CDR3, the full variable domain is DGGITQSPKYLFRKEGQNVTLSCEQNLNHDAMYWYRQDPGQGLRLIYYSQIVNDFQKGDIAEGYSVSREKKESFPLTVTSAQKNPTAFYLCASRVTLNTEAFFGQGTRLTVV.

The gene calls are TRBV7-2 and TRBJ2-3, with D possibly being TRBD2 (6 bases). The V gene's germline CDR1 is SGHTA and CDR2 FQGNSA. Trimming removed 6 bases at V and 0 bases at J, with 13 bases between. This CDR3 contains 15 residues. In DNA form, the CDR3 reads TGTGCCAGCAGGCTGATAGCGGCTAGCACAGATACGCAGTATTTT. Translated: CASRLIAASTDTQYF.

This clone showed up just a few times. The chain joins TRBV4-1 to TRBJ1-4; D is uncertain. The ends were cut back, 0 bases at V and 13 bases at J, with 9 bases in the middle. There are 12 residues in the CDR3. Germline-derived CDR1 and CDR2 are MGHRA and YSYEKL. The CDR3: CASSQEPGRLFF. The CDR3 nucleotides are TGCGCCAGCAGCCAAGAACCGGGGAGACTGTTTTTT.

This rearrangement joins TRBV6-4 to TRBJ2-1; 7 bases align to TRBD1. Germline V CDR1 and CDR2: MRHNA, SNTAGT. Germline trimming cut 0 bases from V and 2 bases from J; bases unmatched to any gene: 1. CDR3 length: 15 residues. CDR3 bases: TGTGCCAGCAGTGACTCCGGGACAGCCTACAATGAGCAGTTCTTC. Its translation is CASSDSGTAYNEQFF.

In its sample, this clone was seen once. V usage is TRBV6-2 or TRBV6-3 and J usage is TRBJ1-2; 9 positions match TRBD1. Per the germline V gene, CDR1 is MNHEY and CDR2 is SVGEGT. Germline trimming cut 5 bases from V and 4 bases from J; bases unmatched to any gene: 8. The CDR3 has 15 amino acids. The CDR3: CASSRLGQGSYGYTF. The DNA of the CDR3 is TGTGCCAGCAGTCGCCTCGGACAGGGGAGCTATGGCTACACCTTC.

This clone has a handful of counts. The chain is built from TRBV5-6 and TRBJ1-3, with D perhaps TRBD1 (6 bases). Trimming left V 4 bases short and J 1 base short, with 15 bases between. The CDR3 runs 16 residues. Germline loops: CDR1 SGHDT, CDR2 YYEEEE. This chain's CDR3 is CASSDLTGSSGNTIYF. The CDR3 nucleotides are TGTGCCAGCAGCGACCTAACAGGGAGTTCTGGAAACACCATATATTTT.

DNA for the CDR3: TGTGCCAGCAGTTATAGCGACACTTATCAGCCCCAGCATTTT. Amino acid sequence: CASSYSDTYQPQHF. The rearrangement joins TRBV6-2 or TRBV6-3 to TRBJ1-5, with D unresolved. The CDR3 is made up of 14 amino acids. The V gene's germline CDR1 is MNHEY and CDR2 SVGEGT. V was pared by 3 bases and J by 5 bases, with 11 bases between.

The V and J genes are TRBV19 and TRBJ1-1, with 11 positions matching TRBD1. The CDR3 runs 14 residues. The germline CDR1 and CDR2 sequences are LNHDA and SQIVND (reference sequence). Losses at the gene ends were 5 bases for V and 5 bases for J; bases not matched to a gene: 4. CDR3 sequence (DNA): TGTGCCAGTAGTCCCCGGGACAGGGGGACTGAAGCTTTCTTT. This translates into CASSPRDRGTEAFF. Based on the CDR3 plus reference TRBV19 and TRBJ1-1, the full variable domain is DGGITQSPKYLFRKEGQNVTLSCEQNLNHDAMYWYRQDPGQGLRLIYYSQIVNDFQKGDIAEGYSVSREKKESFPLTVTSAQKNPTAFYLCASSPRDRGTEAFFGQGTRLTVV.

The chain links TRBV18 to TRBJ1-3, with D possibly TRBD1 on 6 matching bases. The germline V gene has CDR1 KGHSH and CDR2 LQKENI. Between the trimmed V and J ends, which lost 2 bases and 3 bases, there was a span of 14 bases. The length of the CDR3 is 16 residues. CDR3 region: CASSPGDRQLGNTIYF. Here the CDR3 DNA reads TGTGCCAGCTCACCAGGTGACAGGCAACTTGGAAACACCATATATTTT.